The 11 T cell receptor beta chains below were found in one sample sequenced in a study of blood T cells in healthy people across ages. The authors ran a second PCR of about 7 to 11 cycles using a sample-barcoded 5' primer and a J-beta primer mix. TCRdb called the 5' RACE reads again in MiXCR, with one record for every CDR3 protein. The sample consists of roughly 2 million distinct CDR3 sequences, roughly 49% of them appearing once. Sequencing was carried out using blood. The receptors here all came from a middle-aged woman in good health.

A single count supports this clonotype. The gene calls are TRBV29-1 and TRBJ1-4, with D perhaps matching TRBD1 (6 bases). Deletions cut 2 bases from V and 8 bases from J, with 12 bases between. The CDR3 covers 13 residues. Germline lookup yields CDR1 SQVTM and CDR2 ANQGSEA. CDR3 sequence: CSVELGAGEKLFF. In DNA, the CDR3 is TGCAGCGTTGAACTGGGGGCAGGGGAAAAACTGTTTTTT.

The chain couples TRBV6-5 to TRBJ2-5; D ambiguous. Germline-derived CDR1 and CDR2 are MNHEY and SVGAGI. The CDR3 spans 14 residues. V was clipped by 0 bases and J by 3 bases, with 8 bases between them. CDR3 amino acids: CASSYSPVEETQYF. CDR3 in DNA: TGTGCCAGCAGTTACTCGCCAGTGGAAGAGACCCAGTACTTC.

The J gene is TRBJ1-2, the V gene TRBV20-1, with TRBD1 matching over 8 bases. V shed 1 base and J 0 bases; nucleotides not matched to a gene: 4. This CDR3 comprises 15 residues. The germline gives CDR1 DFQATT, CDR2 SNEGSKA (reference sequence). CDR3 sequence (DNA): TGCAGTGCTAGAGGCCGGACAGGGTCTAACTATGGCTACACCTTC. This sequence encodes CSARGRTGSNYGYTF.

The gene calls are TRBV5-1 and TRBJ2-5, with 10 bases that match TRBD2. The CDR3 length is 15 residues. V was pared by 4 bases and J by 1 base, with 4 bases of the junction left unmatched. CDR1 is SGHRS and CDR2 is YFSETQ in the germline V gene. The CDR3 DNA follows: TGCGCCAGCAGCCAGCGGGGGGGGCCCCAAGAGACCCAGTACTTC. It is translated as CASSQRGGPQETQYF.

The chain is built from TRBV3-1 and TRBJ2-3; the D is unclear. The CDR3 spans 13 residues. Germline V gives CDR1 LGHDT, CDR2 YNNKEL (reference sequence). V was shortened by 1 base and J by 6 bases, with 8 bases between the two germline ends. Here the CDR3 reads CASSQGNGDTQYF. CDR3 DNA sequence: TGTGCCAGCAGCCAAGGGAACGGGGATACGCAGTATTTT.

The V call is TRBV7-6, the J call TRBJ2-1; 7 nucleotides align to TRBD2. This CDR3 spans 15 amino acids. From germline, CDR1 is SGHVS and CDR2 FNYEAQ. Trimming at V came to 4 bases and at J to 4 bases, leaving 7 bases not matched to a gene. The CDR3 reads CASSSLGGMYNEQFF. The CDR3 region has the DNA TGTGCCAGCAGCTCCTTGGGGGGGATGTACAATGAGCAGTTCTTC. The variable domain in full, completed from reference TRBV7-6 and TRBJ2-1, reads GAGVSQSPRYKVTKRGQDVALRCDPISGHVSLYWYRQALGQGPEFLTYFNYEAQQDKSGLPNDRFSAERPEGSISTLTIQRTEQRDSAMYRCASSSLGGMYNEQFFGPGTRLTVL.

This clonotype appeared a few times. This chain connects TRBV6-2 or TRBV6-3 to TRBJ2-1; a weak D match, TRBD2 (6 bases). Trimming took off 2 bases at V and 2 bases at J, with 10 bases between the two ends. The CDR3 spans 15 residues. Germline CDR1 is MNHEY and CDR2 is SVGEGT. DNA of the CDR3: TGTGCCAGCAGTTACGGACGGGAGACCTACAATGAGCAGTTCTTC. This encodes CASSYGRETYNEQFF.

CDR3 residues: CASSFGDREVYEQYF. The CDR3 bases are TGTGCCAGCAGCTTTGGGGACCGCGAAGTGTACGAGCAGTACTTC. V gene TRBV5-6 combines with J gene TRBJ2-7, with D tentatively TRBD1 or TRBD2 (5 bases each). This CDR3 has 15 amino acids. V was pared by 2 bases and J by 4 bases, with 16 bases between. Germline CDR1 reads SGHDT; CDR2 reads YYEEEE.

Of note for this clonotype: Given a much more abundant clone one base away, this may be a read error. The chain links TRBV5-1 to TRBJ1-2; D possibly corresponds to TRBD1 (5 bases). CDR1 SGHRS and CDR2 YFSETQ come from the germline V gene. The CDR3 spans 16 residues. V was pared by 0 bases and J by 4 bases, with 16 bases between. The CDR3 spells CASSLEGTDKIYGYTF. The CDR3 nucleotides are TGCGCCAGCAGCTTGGAGGGGACCGACAAGATCTATGGCTACACCTTC.

The rearrangement uses TRBV2 and TRBJ2-7; D is unresolved. Germline values: CDR1 SNHLY, CDR2 FYNNEI. Between the trimmed V and J ends, which lost 8 bases and 2 bases, there was a span of 13 bases. The CDR3 has 13 residues. The chain's CDR3 is CASSNRETYEQYF. CDR3 in DNA: TGTGCCAGCTCGAATAGGGAAACCTACGAGCAGTACTTC.

The rearrangement links TRBV6-5 to TRBJ1-1, with no clear D. Per germline, CDR1 MNHEY and CDR2 SVGAGI. Trimming took off 2 bases at V and 5 bases at J, with 9 bases between the two ends. The CDR3 extends over 13 amino acids. The CDR3 nucleotides read TGTGCCAGCAGTTACCCTGATGGGACTGAAGCTTTCTTT. Its translation: CASSYPDGTEAFF.